The TCR beta chain under discussion was sequenced for a study of identical twins' blood T cells. Study processing details: Each donor had about 100,000 to nearly 550,000 clonotypes. TCRdb analysed the 5' RACE reads with MiXCR anew, one entry per CDR3 protein. The V and J calls, along with clone size, are taken from TCRdb and not from the paper's own processing. Of 300,000 to 450,000 distinct CDR3 sequences listed, 25% to 35% are singletons. The CDR3 runs 15 residues. Germline lookup yields CDR1 LNHDA and CDR2 SQIVND (reference sequence). The V gene lost 4 bases and the J gene lost 1 base, with 13 bases spanning the gap. Donors were six healthy women in three monozygous twin pairs. This clonotype has just a few counts. Its target is unknown. Study-wide points: Shared CDR3 clonotype counts between two donors mainly tracked the product of their cloneset sizes, twins included. Each donor's most abundant TCRbeta clonotypes shared more CDR3 sequences with her twin than unrelated donors.

This TCR came from a woman aged 18-49 years in good health. The chain has TRBV19 and TRBJ1-1, with D possibly matching TRBD1 (5 bases). Sequenced: PBMCs. The CDR3 protein is CASSTYDGGNTEAFF. The CDR3 nucleotides are TGTGCCAGTAGTACATACGACGGGGGGAACACTGAAGCTTTCTTT.